This T cell receptor (beta chain) was identified during a study of identifying expanded T cells in peripheral blood. TCRdb's table, derived via immunoSEQ multiplex PCR, lists solely in-frame clones and lacks some. This table has 70,000 to 100,000 clones, 85% to 90% appearing once. Trimming took off 0 bases at V and 0 bases at J, with 10 bases between the two ends. This CDR3 has 16 residues. CDR1 and CDR2 (germline): LNHNV, YYDKDF (reference sequence). The V gene is TRBV15, the J gene TRBJ2-3; D is uncertain. This sequence was found in a person aged 18-70 years in good health. Sequenced: blood. The DNA of the CDR3 is TGTGCCACCAGCAGAGACTATCCCACTAGCACAGATACGCAGTATTTT. As protein: CATSRDYPTSTDTQYF.